The rows below give T cell receptor beta chains drawn from one sample of a study of CD8 T cells in Susac syndrome. TCRdb ran MiXCR on the immunoSEQ multiplex PCR reads and lists one entry per CDR3 protein. The sample has some 160,000 distinct CDR3 sequences, approximately 96% seen once. Sequencing was performed on CD4+ T cells from PBMCs. These receptor sequences come from a human donor with Susac syndrome. Each CDR3 is given with its conserved first and last residue. Each record gives: J gene, V gene, clone size, D gene, CDR3 protein, CDR3 DNA. D genes are given only for firm matches. Clone size is shown for a subset of rows, as once, few, many or a class of expanded clone.

TRBJ2-1,TRBV2,-,-,CASRGGQSSYNEQFF,TGTGCCAGCAGGGGGGGGCAAAGCTCCTACAATGAGCAGTTCTTC
TRBJ2-3,TRBV3-1,-,TRBD2,CASEQAGADTQYF,TGTGCCAGCGAGCAAGCGGGAGCCGATACGCAGTATTTT
TRBJ1-1,TRBV29-1,-,TRBD1,CSVEEGSGQEAFF,TGCAGCGTTGAAGAAGGTTCGGGACAGGAAGCTTTCTTT
TRBJ1-5,TRBV28,-,-,CASSTRGKPQHF,TGTGCCAGCTCCACCAGGGGTAAGCCCCAGCATTTT
TRBJ2-1,TRBV7-2,-,TRBD2,CASSATSGRDNEQFF,TGTGCCAGCAGCGCGACTAGCGGGAGGGACAATGAGCAGTTCTTC
TRBJ1-5,TRBV20-1,-,-,CSAGYSNQPQHF,TGCAGTGCTGGATATAGCAATCAGCCCCAGCATTTT
TRBJ1-1,TRBV29-1,-,-,CSVGVQGRGGIGAFF,TGCAGCGTGGGCGTGCAGGGGCGCGGGGGGATAGGGGCTTTCTTT
TRBJ1-1,TRBV25-1,-,-,CASSEGQSGVAFF,TGTGCCAGCAGTGAAGGGCAATCGGGGGTTGCTTTCTTT
TRBJ2-5,TRBV15,once,-,CATSRDRGTQYF,TGTGCCACCAGCAGAGATAGGGGGACCCAGTACTTC
TRBJ1-1,TRBV6-2/TRBV6-3,-,-,CASTKWGAKNTEAFF,TGTGCCAGCACCAAGTGGGGGGCGAAGAACACTGAAGCTTTCTTT
TRBJ1-5,TRBV12-3/TRBV12-4,-,-,CASSLGVGTSNQPQHF,TGTGCCAGCAGTTTAGGAGTGGGTACAAGCAATCAGCCCCAGCATTTT
TRBJ2-7,TRBV12-3/TRBV12-4,-,-,CASSQVGRTSSYEQYF,TGTGCCAGCAGCCAAGTTGGTAGGACGAGCTCCTACGAGCAGTACTTC
TRBJ2-2,TRBV12-3/TRBV12-4,few,-,CASSFPGELFF,TGTGCCAGCAGTTTCCCCGGGGAGCTGTTTTTT
TRBJ2-7,TRBV20-1,-,-,CSGTVSYEQYF,TGCAGTGGTACGGTCTCCTACGAGCAGTACTTC
TRBJ2-5,TRBV29-1,-,-,CSVRQKETQYF,TGCAGCGTTCGACAGAAAGAGACCCAGTACTTC
TRBJ2-3,TRBV6-4,-,TRBD1,CASSDGTGGTDTQYF,TGTGCCAGCAGTGACGGGACAGGGGGCACAGATACGCAGTATTTT
TRBJ1-2,TRBV20-1,-,-,CSAARGSGDYGYTF,TGCAGTGCCGCTAGAGGATCGGGGGACTATGGCTACACCTTC
TRBJ2-7,TRBV29-1,-,TRBD2,CSVGGLARHEQYF,TGCAGCGTGGGGGGACTAGCGAGGCACGAGCAGTACTTC
TRBJ1-2,TRBV20-1,-,-,CSARSQGYYTF,TGCAGTGCTAGAAGCCAGGGGTACTACACCTTC
TRBJ2-3,TRBV7-2,-,TRBD1,CASSDRDRQLFGGTQYF,TGTGCCAGCAGCGACCGGGACAGGCAACTATTCGGAGGTACGCAGTATTTT
TRBJ2-2,TRBV15,-,TRBD2,CATSTRRTSGNTGELFF,TGTGCCACCAGCACCCGGAGGACTAGCGGGAACACCGGGGAGCTGTTTTTT
TRBJ2-7,TRBV21-1,-,-,CASVQGGYEQYF,TGTGCCAGCGTCCAGGGAGGGTACGAGCAGTACTTC
TRBJ1-5,TRBV20-1,-,-,CSARADGNSNQPQHF,TGCAGTGCTAGAGCGGATGGGAATAGCAATCAGCCCCAGCATTTT
TRBJ2-3,TRBV7-9,-,-,CASSFPRTDTQYF,TGTGCCAGCAGCTTCCCTCGCACAGATACGCAGTATTTT
TRBJ1-1,TRBV7-9,-,-,CASSHDTTDPAFF,TGTGCCAGCAGCCATGACACGACAGACCCCGCTTTCTTT
TRBJ2-3,TRBV4-2,-,-,CASSHTGTSTDTQYF,TGTGCCAGCAGCCACACCGGGACTAGCACAGATACGCAGTATTTT
TRBJ1-1,TRBV7-6,few,TRBD1,CASSPRTGLNTEAFF,TGTGCCAGCAGCCCTCGGACAGGTTTGAACACTGAAGCTTTCTTT
TRBJ1-2,TRBV2,-,-,CASSETTLIQGYTF,TGTGCCAGCAGTGAAACGACCTTGATTCAAGGCTACACCTTC
TRBJ1-6,TRBV20-1,-,-,CSAVGQQNSPLHF,TGCAGTGCTGTGGGGCAGCAGAATTCACCCCTCCACTTT
TRBJ2-1,TRBV24-1,-,TRBD1,CATSDATGTGLRNEQFF,TGTGCCACCAGTGACGCCACCGGGACAGGCTTAAGGAATGAGCAGTTCTTC
TRBJ2-5,TRBV3-1,-,TRBD1,CASSPGQAETQYF,TGTGCCAGCAGCCCCGGACAGGCTGAGACCCAGTACTTC
TRBJ2-7,TRBV13,-,-,CASSLQGISYEQYF,TGTGCCAGCAGCTTACAGGGGATCTCCTACGAGCAGTACTTC
TRBJ1-5,TRBV12-3/TRBV12-4,-,TRBD1,CASSFLGGDQPQHF,TGTGCCAGCAGTTTCCTAGGGGGCGATCAGCCCCAGCATTTT
TRBJ1-1,TRBV20-1,-,-,CSASSGSTEAFF,TGCAGTGCTAGTTCCGGGAGCACTGAAGCTTTCTTT
TRBJ2-2,TRBV4-1,-,-,CASSQQSGSSATGELFF,TGCGCCAGCAGCCAACAGAGCGGTTCCAGTGCCACCGGGGAGCTGTTTTTT
TRBJ2-7,TRBV14,-,-,CASSQDRGYNYEQYF,TGTGCCAGCAGCCAAGATCGCGGGTACAACTACGAGCAGTACTTC
TRBJ1-5,TRBV7-2,-,TRBD1,CASSLRTGEHQPQHF,TGTGCCAGCAGCCTTAGGACAGGGGAACATCAGCCCCAGCATTTT
TRBJ2-7,TRBV20-1,-,-,CSAPVLGSYEQYF,TGCAGTGCTCCCGTCTTGGGCTCCTACGAGCAGTACTTC
TRBJ1-2,TRBV29-1,-,TRBD1,CSAGQGTYGYTF,TGCAGCGCGGGACAGGGTACCTATGGCTACACCTTC
TRBJ2-1,TRBV3-1,-,TRBD1,CASSHDRALGEQFF,TGTGCCAGCAGCCACGACAGGGCCCTGGGTGAGCAGTTCTTC
TRBJ2-5,TRBV5-4,-,-,CASSLNREETQYF,TGTGCCAGCAGCTTGAACAGAGAAGAGACCCAGTACTTC
TRBJ1-6,TRBV12-3/TRBV12-4,-,TRBD1,CASSPLTGGTSPLHF,TGTGCCAGCAGTCCACTGACAGGGGGTACCTCACCCCTCCACTTT
TRBJ2-1,TRBV20-1,-,TRBD2,CSARLGRTSPYNEQFF,TGCAGTGCTAGATTGGGACGGACTAGCCCCTACAATGAGCAGTTCTTC
TRBJ2-7,TRBV12-3/TRBV12-4,-,-,CASSFVHEQYF,TGTGCCAGCAGTTTCGTACACGAGCAGTACTTC